This entry lists 30 T cell receptor beta chains sequenced from one sample in a study of blood T cell repertoires in COVID-19. The method was immunoSEQ multiplex PCR; TCRdb's version includes in-frame clones alone and lacks a portion of them. This table has about 160,000 clones, roughly 80% appearing once. The sample comprised PBMCs or T cells enriched from blood (not recorded which). All receptors come from a woman in her forties with acute COVID-19.

The chain has TRBV6-5 and TRBJ1-2; 9 nucleotides match TRBD1. V lost 6 bases, J lost 5 bases, and 7 bases stayed unmatched. CDR1 is MNHEY and CDR2 is SVGAGI in the germline V gene. The CDR3 loop spans 14 amino acids. CDR3 loop: CASRPDRGGYGYTF. CDR3 in DNA: TGTGCCAGCAGACCGGACAGGGGCGGGTATGGCTACACCTTC.

The J gene is TRBJ2-7, the V gene TRBV29-1; tentative D call: TRBD1 (6 bases). V was trimmed by 4 bases and J by 4 bases, leaving 11 bases between them. The CDR3 is 12 amino acids. The germline CDR1 and CDR2 sequences are SQVTM and ANQGSEA. The chain's CDR3 is CSVAPTGYEQYF. Here the CDR3 DNA reads TGCAGCGTTGCCCCTACAGGGTACGAGCAGTACTTC.

CDR3 nucleotide sequence: TGTGCCAGCAGTGAGATAGCGGGAGATGGAAATACGCAGTATTTT. It encodes CASSEIAGDGNTQYF. J is TRBJ2-3 and V is TRBV25-1; 9 nucleotides agree with TRBD2. Germline CDR1 MGHDK, CDR2 SYGVNS. This CDR3 has 15 residues. V lost 3 bases, J lost 7 bases, and 8 bases stayed unmatched.

The J gene is TRBJ2-7, the V gene TRBV6-6, with D possibly being TRBD1 (6 bases). The V gene's germline CDR1 is MNHNY and CDR2 SVGAGI (reference sequence). The CDR3 has 15 residues. V was trimmed by 6 bases and J by 4 bases, leaving 19 bases between them. The CDR3 DNA follows: TGTGCCAGCAGGCCCCCCGGGACAAGAGATTACGAGCAGTACTTC. Protein: CASRPPGTRDYEQYF.

The V call is TRBV7-3, the J call TRBJ2-2; TRBD2 is a possible D gene (6 bases). The germline V gene has CDR1 SGHTA and CDR2 FQGTGA. V lost 5 bases to trimming and J lost 2 bases, with 9 bases between them. The CDR3 is 14 amino acids. The CDR3 DNA sequence: TGTGCCAGCAGCCGGGACTCTAACACCGGGGAGCTGTTTTTT. It encodes CASSRDSNTGELFF.

This clone was counted a single time. The chain carries TRBV28 and TRBJ2-1; a possible D gene is TRBD2 (6 bases). V was trimmed by 6 bases and J by 1 base, leaving 10 bases between them. The germline CDR1 and CDR2 sequences are MDHEN and SYDVKM. CDR3 size: 14 residues. CDR3 bases: TGTGCCAGCAGCGGGAGAGGATCCTACAATGAGCAGTTCTTC. It encodes CASSGRGSYNEQFF.

CDR3 DNA sequence: TGCAGTGCTAGTGAGGACAGGGACTACGAGCAGTACTTC. It yields the protein CSASEDRDYEQYF. The rearrangement uses TRBV20-1 and TRBJ2-7, with 8 bases aligning to TRBD1. Germline-derived CDR1 and CDR2 are DFQATT and SNEGSKA (reference sequence). The CDR3 is 13 residues long. The V gene end was trimmed by 3 bases and the J gene end by 3 bases; junction bases not matched to a gene: 4.

This clone was picked up a small number of times. The chain employs TRBV10-1 and TRBJ2-2; no definite D call. The germline V gene has CDR1 WNHNN and CDR2 SYGVQD (reference sequence). This CDR3 has 13 residues. Trimming pared 3 bases from V and 1 base from J, leaving 3 bases between. The CDR3 coding sequence is TGCGCCAGCAGTGACAGGAACACCGGGGAGCTGTTTTTT. Translated: CASSDRNTGELFF.

To note about this clone: This could be a read error, since a much larger clone is one nucleotide away. The chain couples TRBV3-1 (or the pseudogene TRBV3-2) to TRBJ2-1, with D maybe TRBD2 (6 bases). The length of the CDR3 is 14 residues. Germline V gene lookup returns CDR1 LGHDT and CDR2 YNNKEL (reference sequence). V dropped 5 bases and J dropped 0 bases, with 8 bases sitting between them. The CDR3, as DNA: TGTGCCAGCAGCTTGCGGGGCTCCTACAATGAGCAGTTCTTC. Residues: CASSLRGSYNEQFF.

The V call is TRBV2, the J call TRBJ2-3; weak D call: TRBD2 (6 bases). Germline V gene lookup returns CDR1 SNHLY and CDR2 FYNNEI. The CDR3 contains 16 residues. Trimming removed 6 bases from V and 0 bases from J, with 16 bases in between. The CDR3 nucleotides are TGTGCCAGCAGCTGGAACTCAGGGACTAGCACAGATACGCAGTATTTT. As protein: CASSWNSGTSTDTQYF.

V and J are TRBV7-8 and TRBJ1-1, with 8 bases that match TRBD1. The length of the CDR3 is 16 residues. Per the germline V gene, CDR1 is SGHVS and CDR2 is FQNEAQ. After removal of 1 base from V and 5 bases from J, the junction contained 9 bases not matched to a gene. The CDR3 DNA reads TGTGCCAGCAGCTTAGAATGGCAGGGGGCTTGGACTGAAGCTTTCTTT. Translation gives CASSLEWQGAWTEAFF.

This rearrangement joins TRBV7-9 to TRBJ2-1; weak D call: TRBD1 (6 bases). Per the germline V gene, CDR1 is SEHNR and CDR2 is FQNEAQ (reference sequence). V lost 6 bases and J 6 bases, leaving 12 bases between the germline ends. The CDR3 extends over 13 amino acids. DNA of the CDR3: TGTGCCAGCAGATCCCAAGGGGGCAATGAGCAGTTCTTC. Its translation: CASRSQGGNEQFF.

The V and J genes are TRBV6-5 and TRBJ2-7, with 7 bases that match TRBD2. The CDR3 consists of 13 residues. Germline values: CDR1 MNHEY, CDR2 SVGAGI. The J segment lost 4 bases and the V segment lost 4 bases, leaving 4 bases of the junction unmatched. CDR3 bases: TGTGCCAGCAGTTCTAGCGGTGTTTACGAGCAGTACTTC. Translation: CASSSSGVYEQYF.

The chain links TRBV12-3 or TRBV12-4 to TRBJ2-1; no firm D call. CDR3 size: 11 residues. The ends were cut back, 6 bases at V and 6 bases at J, with 6 bases in the middle. DNA of the CDR3: TGTGCCAGCAGCCTCCTCAATGAGCAGTTCTTC. Protein sequence: CASSLLNEQFF.

The sample holds a few counts of this clone. Its ends do not fully match the called genes, so a read error is possible. This sequence joins TRBV4-1 and TRBJ2-7; 14 nucleotides line up with TRBD2. CDR3 size: 15 residues. Germline loops: CDR1 MGHRA, CDR2 YSYEKL. CDR3 DNA sequence: TGCGCCAGCAGCCAAGATTATGAGGGACTAGCGGGAGAGGACTTC. Translation gives CASSQDYEGLAGEDF.

The chain is built from TRBV29-1 and TRBJ1-2; TRBD1 aligns across 9 bases. Losses at the gene ends were 6 bases for V and 1 base for J; bases not matched to a gene: 12. From germline, CDR1 is SQVTM and CDR2 ANQGSEA. The CDR3 consists of 16 residues. The CDR3 DNA is TGCAGCGTGGTTACCGGGACAGGGTATTTTAACTATGGCTACACCTTC. Protein sequence: CSVVTGTGYFNYGYTF.

The chain employs TRBV28 and TRBJ2-6; possible D gene TRBD1, 5 bases. Trimming left V 2 bases short and J 1 base short, with 12 bases between. Germline loops: CDR1 MDHEN, CDR2 SYDVKM. The CDR3 has 17 residues. CDR3 sequence (DNA): TGTGCCAGCAGTTTAGGGGCGCCAGAGTCTGGGGCCAACGTCCTGACTTTC. This gives the protein CASSLGAPESGANVLTF.

The chain links TRBV30 to TRBJ1-2; TRBD1 is a possible D gene (6 bases). CDR1 is GTSNPN, CDR2 SVGIG, per germline (reference sequence). This CDR3 region has 15 residues. Trimming removed 4 bases at V and 4 bases at J, with 19 bases between. The CDR3 sequence is CAWTDGNRDIYGYTF. Here the CDR3 DNA reads TGTGCCTGGACCGACGGTAACAGGGATATCTATGGCTACACCTTC.

Regarding this clone: This specimen includes other DNA sequences encoding the same CDR3. J is TRBJ2-2 and V is TRBV27, with TRBD2 matching over 7 bases. CDR1 is MNHEY, CDR2 SMNVEV, per germline (reference sequence). This CDR3 comprises 16 residues. V lost 3 bases, J lost 1 base, and 5 bases stayed unmatched. The CDR3 DNA reads as TGTGCCAGCAGTTTGGGGACTACCCGGAACACCGGGGAGCTGTTTTTT. This sequence encodes CASSLGTTRNTGELFF.

This rearrangement joins TRBV25-1 to TRBJ2-7; 8 nucleotides agree with TRBD2. CDR1 and CDR2 from the germline V gene are MGHDK and SYGVNS. V shed 4 bases and J 6 bases; nucleotides not matched to a gene: 2. The CDR3 sequence is 12 residues long. The CDR3 DNA reads TGTGCCAGCAGTGCGACTAGCGCCGAGCAGTACTTC. Translation: CASSATSAEQYF.

This clone was counted many times. The chain joins TRBV5-4 to TRBJ1-4; 8 bases align to TRBD1. The length of the CDR3 is 14 residues. Germline loops: CDR1 SGHNT, CDR2 YYREEE (reference sequence). J was trimmed by 8 bases and V by 4 bases; bases with no gene match: 7. The CDR3 bases are TGTGCCAGCAGCCAAGACAGGGGCAGCGAAAAACTGTTTTTT. This translates into CASSQDRGSEKLFF.

The chain joins TRBV2 to TRBJ1-1, with a tentative D call TRBD1 (5 bases). The CDR3 runs 13 residues. From germline, CDR1 is SNHLY and CDR2 FYNNEI. V lost 7 bases and J 2 bases, leaving 11 bases between the germline ends. Here the CDR3 DNA reads TGTGCCAGCAATTGGCAGGGTAACACTGAAGCTTTCTTT. Its protein is CASNWQGNTEAFF. Full variable domain (remainder filled in from reference TRBV2 and TRBJ1-1): EPEVTQTPSHQVTQMGQEVILRCVPISNHLYFYWYRQILGQKVEFLVSFYNNEISEKSEIFDDQFSVERPDGSNFTLKIRSTKLEDSAMYFCASNWQGNTEAFFGQGTRLTVV.

V and J are TRBV5-1 and TRBJ1-2, with 7 positions matching TRBD1. The CDR3 consists of 13 residues. V trimming: 4 bases; J trimming: 4 bases; junction bases outside the gene matches: 4. Germline V gene sequence: CDR1 SGHRS, CDR2 YFSETQ. The CDR3 DNA is TGCGCCAGCAGCCAAGGGGGCTTCTATGGCTACACCTTC. This encodes CASSQGGFYGYTF.

This chain uses TRBV10-3 with TRBJ2-3; 7 bases are shared with TRBD2. V gave up 3 bases and J gave up 15 bases; unmatched junction bases: 9. Germline CDR1 and CDR2: ENHRY and SYGVKD. The CDR3 is made up of 12 amino acids. CDR3 sequence reads: CAISDGGGSTYF. CDR3 DNA sequence: TGTGCCATCAGTGATGGGGGGGGTTCAACTTATTTT.

The CDR3 here is CASSSRDRASYEQYF. In nucleotides, the CDR3 is TGTGCCAGCAGTTCACGGGACAGGGCTAGTTACGAGCAGTACTTC. The V call is TRBV27, the J call TRBJ2-7; the match to TRBD1 covers 9 bases. In germline, CDR1 is MNHEY, CDR2 SMNVEV (reference sequence). The ends lost 4 bases at V and 4 bases at J; junction bases unmatched: 8. The CDR3 is 15 residues long.

The chain employs TRBV19 and TRBJ1-5; 9 positions match TRBD1. Germline lookup yields CDR1 LNHDA and CDR2 SQIVND (reference sequence). The CDR3 loop spans 17 amino acids. J was trimmed by 7 bases and V by 2 bases; bases with no gene match: 12. The chain's CDR3 is CASSITPAGTGLQPQHF. In DNA form, the CDR3 reads TGTGCCAGTAGTATAACACCCGCCGGGACAGGGTTACAGCCCCAGCATTTT.

The chain uses TRBV20-1 and TRBJ2-3, with 10 bases matching TRBD2. V lost 3 bases and J lost 3; bases outside the gene matches: 9. CDR3 length equals 16 residues. The V gene's germline CDR1 is DFQATT and CDR2 SNEGSKA (reference sequence). The CDR3 DNA is TGCAGTGCTAGTCCTCTAGCGGGAGAAGGAACAGATACGCAGTATTTT. Translation gives CSASPLAGEGTDTQYF.

This chain uses TRBV5-8 with TRBJ2-1, with 11 nucleotides matching TRBD2. J gave up 4 bases and V 4 bases, and 10 bases lay outside the gene matches. There are 17 residues in the CDR3. CDR1 and CDR2 from the germline V gene are SGHTS and YDEGEE. The CDR3 DNA follows: TGTGCCAGCAGCGGGGGGCCCGGGACTAGCGGATACAATGAGCAGTTCTTC. Its protein product is CASSGGPGTSGYNEQFF.

This chain uses TRBV7-8 with TRBJ1-1; D unresolved. The CDR3 consists of 17 residues. V was trimmed by 4 bases and J by 6 bases, leaving 24 bases between them. Germline V CDR1 and CDR2: SGHVS, FQNEAQ. CDR3 protein: CASSSPPQRGGLSEAFF. The DNA for the CDR3 is TGTGCCAGCAGCTCCCCTCCCCAACGGGGAGGGTTGTCTGAAGCTTTCTTT.

The sample holds a few counts of this clone. The genes are TRBV18 and TRBJ1-5; 7 nucleotides align to TRBD1. The CDR3 consists of 16 residues. CDR1 is KGHSH, CDR2 LQKENI, per germline. After removal of 3 bases from V and 0 bases from J, the junction contained 5 bases not matched to a gene. The CDR3 protein is CASSPRGTDSNQPQHF. The CDR3 DNA sequence: TGTGCCAGCTCACCGCGCGGGACAGATAGCAATCAGCCCCAGCATTTT.